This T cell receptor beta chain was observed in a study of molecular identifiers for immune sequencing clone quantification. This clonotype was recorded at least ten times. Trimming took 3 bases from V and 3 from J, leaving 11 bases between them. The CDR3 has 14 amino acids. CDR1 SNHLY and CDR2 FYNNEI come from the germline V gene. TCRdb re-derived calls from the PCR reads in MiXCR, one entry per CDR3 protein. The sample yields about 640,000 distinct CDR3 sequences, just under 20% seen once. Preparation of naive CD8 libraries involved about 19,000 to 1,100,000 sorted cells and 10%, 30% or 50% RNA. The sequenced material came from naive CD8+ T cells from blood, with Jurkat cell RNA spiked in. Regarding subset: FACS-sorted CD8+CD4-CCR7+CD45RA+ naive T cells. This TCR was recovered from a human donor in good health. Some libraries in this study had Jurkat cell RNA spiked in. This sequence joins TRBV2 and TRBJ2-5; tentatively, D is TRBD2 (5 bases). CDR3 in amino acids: CASSDGGYKETQYF. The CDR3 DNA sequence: TGTGCCAGCAGTGATGGCGGGTATAAAGAGACCCAGTACTTC. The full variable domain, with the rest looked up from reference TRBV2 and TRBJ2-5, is EPEVTQTPSHQVTQMGQEVILRCVPISNHLYFYWYRQILGQKVEFLVSFYNNEISEKSEIFDDQFSVERPDGSNFTLKIRSTKLEDSAMYFCASSDGGYKETQYFGPGTRLLVL.